This TCR beta chain was identified in a study of blood T cell repertoires in COVID-19. Generated by immunoSEQ multiplex PCR, the TCRdb table keeps only in-frame clones and is missing some. The sample holds 35,000 to 40,000 clones, about 80% seen once. The CDR3 is 14 amino acids. The ends were cut back, 0 bases at V and 5 bases at J, with 9 bases in the middle. CDR1 is SGDLS and CDR2 is YYNGEE in the germline V gene. The sequencing sample was made of peripheral blood. V usage is TRBV9 and J usage is TRBJ2-1; D unresolved. The TCR originated in a man aged 50 or older with active or convalescent COVID-19. The CDR3 here is CASSVALLNNEQFF. The CDR3 nucleotides are TGTGCCAGCAGCGTAGCTCTACTAAACAATGAGCAGTTCTTC.